This T cell receptor (beta chain) comes out of a study of long-term antiretroviral therapy in people with HIV. CDR1 and CDR2 from the germline V gene are MNHNY and SVGAGI (reference sequence). This CDR3 region has 15 residues. Losses at the gene ends were 4 bases for V and 6 bases for J; bases not matched to a gene: 10. The authors ran the immunoSEQ assay, v3.0, at survey level. This table comes from immunoSEQ multiplex PCR, and its TCRdb copy is limited to in-frame clones, with some not included. Of around 21,000 clones listed, around 84% are singletons. The sample in question was unsorted PBMCs, obtained 1.9 years after starting antiretroviral therapy. This receptor was obtained from a woman aged 45 to 65 with HIV. V usage is TRBV6-6 and J usage is TRBJ1-1, with TRBD1 matching 8 bases. The chain's CDR3 is CASSSEGRGRPEAFF. The CDR3 nucleotides read TGTGCCAGCAGTTCCGAAGGCAGGGGGCGTCCTGAAGCTTTCTTT.